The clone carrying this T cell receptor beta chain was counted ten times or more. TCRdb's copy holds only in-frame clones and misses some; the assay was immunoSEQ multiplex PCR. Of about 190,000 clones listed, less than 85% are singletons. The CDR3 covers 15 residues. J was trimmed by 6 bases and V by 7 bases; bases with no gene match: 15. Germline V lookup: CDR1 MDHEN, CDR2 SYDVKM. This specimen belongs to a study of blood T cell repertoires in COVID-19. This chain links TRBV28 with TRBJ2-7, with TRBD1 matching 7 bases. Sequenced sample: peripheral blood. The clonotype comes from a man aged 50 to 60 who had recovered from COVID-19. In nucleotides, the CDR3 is TGTGCCAGCAAGTCGGTTGTCAAAAACAGGGGCGAGCAGTACTTC. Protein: CASKSVVKNRGEQYF.